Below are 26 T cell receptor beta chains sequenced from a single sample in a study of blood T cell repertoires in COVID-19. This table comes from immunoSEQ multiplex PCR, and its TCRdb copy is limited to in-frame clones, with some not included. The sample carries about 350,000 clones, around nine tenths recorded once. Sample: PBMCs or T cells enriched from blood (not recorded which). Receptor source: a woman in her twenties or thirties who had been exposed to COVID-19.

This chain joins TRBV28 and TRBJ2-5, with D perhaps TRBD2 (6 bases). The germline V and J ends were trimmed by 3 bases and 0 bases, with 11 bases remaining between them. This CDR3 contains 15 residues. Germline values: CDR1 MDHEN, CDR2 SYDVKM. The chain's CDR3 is CASSFWRRDQETQYF. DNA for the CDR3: TGTGCCAGCAGTTTCTGGCGGAGGGACCAAGAGACCCAGTACTTC.

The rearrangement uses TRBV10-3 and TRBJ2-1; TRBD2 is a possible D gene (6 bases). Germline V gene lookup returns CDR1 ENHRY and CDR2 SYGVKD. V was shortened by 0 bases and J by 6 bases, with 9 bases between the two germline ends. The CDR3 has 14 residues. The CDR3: CAISESSSANEQFF. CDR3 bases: TGTGCCATCAGTGAGTCGTCTAGCGCCAATGAGCAGTTCTTC.

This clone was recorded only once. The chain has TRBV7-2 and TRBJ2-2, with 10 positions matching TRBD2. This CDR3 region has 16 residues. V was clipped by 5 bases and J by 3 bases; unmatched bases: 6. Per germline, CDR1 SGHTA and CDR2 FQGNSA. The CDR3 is CASSPGLAAHTGELFF. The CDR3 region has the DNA TGTGCCAGCAGCCCCGGACTAGCGGCCCACACCGGGGAGCTGTTTTTT.

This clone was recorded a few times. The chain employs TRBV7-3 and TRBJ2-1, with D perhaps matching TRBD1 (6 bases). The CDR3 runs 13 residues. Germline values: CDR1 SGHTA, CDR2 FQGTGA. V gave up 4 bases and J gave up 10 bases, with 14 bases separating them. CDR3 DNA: TGTGCCAGCAGCTCAACCGCGACAGGAGAGCAGTTCTTC. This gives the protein CASSSTATGEQFF.

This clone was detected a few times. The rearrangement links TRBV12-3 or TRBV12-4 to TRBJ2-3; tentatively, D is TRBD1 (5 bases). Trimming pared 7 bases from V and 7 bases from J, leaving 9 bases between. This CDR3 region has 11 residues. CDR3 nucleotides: TGTGCCAGCACCACAGGCTATACGCAGTATTTT. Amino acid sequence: CASTTGYTQYF.

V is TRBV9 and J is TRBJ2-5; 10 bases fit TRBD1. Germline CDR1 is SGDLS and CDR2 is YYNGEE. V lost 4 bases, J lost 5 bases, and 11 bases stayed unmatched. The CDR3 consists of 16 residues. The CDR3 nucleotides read TGTGCCAGCAGCCGAGACGGGACAGGGGAGTGGGAGACCCAGTACTTC. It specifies CASSRDGTGEWETQYF.

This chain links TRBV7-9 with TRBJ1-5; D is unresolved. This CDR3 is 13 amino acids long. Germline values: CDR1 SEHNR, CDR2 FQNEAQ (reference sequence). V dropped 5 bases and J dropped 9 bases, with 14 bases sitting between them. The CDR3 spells CASSRSGMSPQHF. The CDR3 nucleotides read TGTGCCAGCAGCAGGTCGGGGATGTCGCCCCAGCATTTT.

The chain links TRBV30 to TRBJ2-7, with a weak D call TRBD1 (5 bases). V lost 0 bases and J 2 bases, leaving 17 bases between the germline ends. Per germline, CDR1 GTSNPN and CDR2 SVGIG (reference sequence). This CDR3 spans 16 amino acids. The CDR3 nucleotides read TGTGCCTGGAGTGTACAGGCAGGCTCAGCTCCCTACGAGCAGTACTTC. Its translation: CAWSVQAGSAPYEQYF.

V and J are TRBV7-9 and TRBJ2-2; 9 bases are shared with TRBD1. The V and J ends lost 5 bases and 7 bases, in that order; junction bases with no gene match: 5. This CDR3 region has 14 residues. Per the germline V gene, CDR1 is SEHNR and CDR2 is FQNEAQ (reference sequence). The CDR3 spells CASSGGQGIGELFF. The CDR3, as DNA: TGTGCCAGCAGCGGGGGACAGGGTATCGGGGAGCTGTTTTTT.

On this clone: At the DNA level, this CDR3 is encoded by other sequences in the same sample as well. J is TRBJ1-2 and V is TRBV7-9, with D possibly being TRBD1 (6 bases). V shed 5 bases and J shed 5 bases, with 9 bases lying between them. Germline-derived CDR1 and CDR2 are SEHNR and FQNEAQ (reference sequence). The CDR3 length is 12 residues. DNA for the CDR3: TGTGCCAGCAGCCAACAGGGATATGGCTACACCTTC. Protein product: CASSQQGYGYTF.

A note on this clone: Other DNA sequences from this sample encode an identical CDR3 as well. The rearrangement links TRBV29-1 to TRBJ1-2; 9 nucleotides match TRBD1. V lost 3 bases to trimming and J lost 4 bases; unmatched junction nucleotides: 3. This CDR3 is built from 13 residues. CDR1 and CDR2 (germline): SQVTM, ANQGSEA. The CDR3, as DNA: TGCAGCGTTGAGGGACAGGGTAGCTATGGCTACACCTTC. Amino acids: CSVEGQGSYGYTF.

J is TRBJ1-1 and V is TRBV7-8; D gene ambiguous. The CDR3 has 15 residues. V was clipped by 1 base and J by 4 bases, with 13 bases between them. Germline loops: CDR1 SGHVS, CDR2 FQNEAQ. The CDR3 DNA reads TGTGCCAGCAGCTTAGAAGGGAGGCTGGGCACTGAAGCTTTCTTT. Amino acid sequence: CASSLEGRLGTEAFF.

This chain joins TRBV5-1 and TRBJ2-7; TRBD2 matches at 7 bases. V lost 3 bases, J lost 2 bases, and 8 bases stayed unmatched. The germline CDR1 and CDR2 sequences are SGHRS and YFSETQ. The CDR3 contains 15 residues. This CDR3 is CASSYQSAGAYEQYF. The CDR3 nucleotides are TGCGCCAGCAGCTACCAGTCGGCGGGGGCCTACGAGCAGTACTTC.

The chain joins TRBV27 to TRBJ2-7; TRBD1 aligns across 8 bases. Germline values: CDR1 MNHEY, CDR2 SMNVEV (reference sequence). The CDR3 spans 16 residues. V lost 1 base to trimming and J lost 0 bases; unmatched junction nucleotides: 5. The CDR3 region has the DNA TGTGCCAGCAGTTTATTAGGGACAGGCGCCTCCTACGAGCAGTACTTC. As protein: CASSLLGTGASYEQYF.

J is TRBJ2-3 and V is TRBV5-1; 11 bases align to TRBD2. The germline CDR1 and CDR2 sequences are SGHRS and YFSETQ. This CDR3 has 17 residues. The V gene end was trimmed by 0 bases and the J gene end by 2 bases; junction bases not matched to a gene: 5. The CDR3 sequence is CASSLAQLAGATDTQYF. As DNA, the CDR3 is TGCGCCAGCAGCTTGGCCCAACTAGCGGGGGCCACAGATACGCAGTATTTT.

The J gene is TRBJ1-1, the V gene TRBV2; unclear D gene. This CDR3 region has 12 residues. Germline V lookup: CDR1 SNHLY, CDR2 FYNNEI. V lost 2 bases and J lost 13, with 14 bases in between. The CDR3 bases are TGTGCCAGCAGTGAAAATAGCGGGAACGGTTTCTTT. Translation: CASSENSGNGFF.

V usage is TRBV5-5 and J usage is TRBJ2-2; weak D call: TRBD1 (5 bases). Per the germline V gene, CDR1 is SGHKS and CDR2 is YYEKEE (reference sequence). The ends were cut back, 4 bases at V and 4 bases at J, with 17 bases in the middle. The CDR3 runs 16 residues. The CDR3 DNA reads TGTGCCAGCAGCCCAAAGAGTAGGGGCGGCACCGGGGAGCTGTTTTTT. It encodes CASSPKSRGGTGELFF.

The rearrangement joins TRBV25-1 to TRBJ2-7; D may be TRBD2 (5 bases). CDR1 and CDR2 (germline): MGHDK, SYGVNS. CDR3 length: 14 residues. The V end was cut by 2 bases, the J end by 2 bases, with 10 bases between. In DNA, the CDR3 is TGTGCCAGCAGTGAACGCGGGCCCACCTACGAGCAGTACTTC. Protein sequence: CASSERGPTYEQYF.

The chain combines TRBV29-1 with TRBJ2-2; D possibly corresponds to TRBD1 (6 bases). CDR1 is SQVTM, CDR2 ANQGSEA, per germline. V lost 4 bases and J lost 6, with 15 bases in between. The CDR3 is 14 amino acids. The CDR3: CSVGGAGVAGELFF. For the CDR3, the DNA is TGCAGCGTTGGAGGGGCAGGGGTGGCCGGGGAGCTGTTTTTT.

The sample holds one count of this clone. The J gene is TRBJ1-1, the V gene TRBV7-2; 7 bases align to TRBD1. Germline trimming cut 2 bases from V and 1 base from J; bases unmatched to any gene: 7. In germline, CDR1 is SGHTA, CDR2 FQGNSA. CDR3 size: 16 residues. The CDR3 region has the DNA TGTGCCAGCAGCTTAAAGACAGGGTCGACGAACACTGAAGCTTTCTTT. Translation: CASSLKTGSTNTEAFF.

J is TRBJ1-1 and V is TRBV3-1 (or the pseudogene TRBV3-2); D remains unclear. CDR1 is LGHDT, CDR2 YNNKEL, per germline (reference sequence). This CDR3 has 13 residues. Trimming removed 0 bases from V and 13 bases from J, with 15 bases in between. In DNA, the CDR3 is TGTGCCAGCAGCCAAGATTCTTCGGGGAGAGGTTTCTTT. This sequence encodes CASSQDSSGRGFF.

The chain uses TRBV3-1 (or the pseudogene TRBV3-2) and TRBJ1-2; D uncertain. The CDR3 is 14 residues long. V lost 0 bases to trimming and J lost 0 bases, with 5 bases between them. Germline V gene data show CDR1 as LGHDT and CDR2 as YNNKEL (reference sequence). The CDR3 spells CASSQEGTNYGYTF. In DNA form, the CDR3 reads TGTGCCAGCAGCCAAGAGGGCACTAACTATGGCTACACCTTC.

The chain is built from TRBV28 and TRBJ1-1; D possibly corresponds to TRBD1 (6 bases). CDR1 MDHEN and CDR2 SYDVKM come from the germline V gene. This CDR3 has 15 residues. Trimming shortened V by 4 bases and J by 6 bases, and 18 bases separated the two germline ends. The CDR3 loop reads CASSSGDRQAAEAFF. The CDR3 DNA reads TGTGCCAGCAGTTCTGGTGACAGGCAAGCGGCTGAAGCTTTCTTT.

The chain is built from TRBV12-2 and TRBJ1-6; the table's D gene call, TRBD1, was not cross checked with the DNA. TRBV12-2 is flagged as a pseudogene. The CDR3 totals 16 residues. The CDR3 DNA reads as TGTGCAAGTCGCTTGGACACCCCGGCTCATAATTCACCCCTCCACTTT. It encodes CASRLDTPAHNSPLHF.

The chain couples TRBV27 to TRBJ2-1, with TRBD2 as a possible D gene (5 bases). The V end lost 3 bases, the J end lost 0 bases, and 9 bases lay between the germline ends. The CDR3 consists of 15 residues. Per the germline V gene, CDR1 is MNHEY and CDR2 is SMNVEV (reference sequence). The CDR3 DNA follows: TGTGCCAGCAGTTTTAGTGGGAGCTCCTACAATGAGCAGTTCTTC. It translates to CASSFSGSSYNEQFF.

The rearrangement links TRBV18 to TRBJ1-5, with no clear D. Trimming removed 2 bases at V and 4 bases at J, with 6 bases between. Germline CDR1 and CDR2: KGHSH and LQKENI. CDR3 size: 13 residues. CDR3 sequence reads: CASSPTTNQPQHF. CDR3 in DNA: TGTGCCAGCTCACCAACTACTAATCAGCCCCAGCATTTT.